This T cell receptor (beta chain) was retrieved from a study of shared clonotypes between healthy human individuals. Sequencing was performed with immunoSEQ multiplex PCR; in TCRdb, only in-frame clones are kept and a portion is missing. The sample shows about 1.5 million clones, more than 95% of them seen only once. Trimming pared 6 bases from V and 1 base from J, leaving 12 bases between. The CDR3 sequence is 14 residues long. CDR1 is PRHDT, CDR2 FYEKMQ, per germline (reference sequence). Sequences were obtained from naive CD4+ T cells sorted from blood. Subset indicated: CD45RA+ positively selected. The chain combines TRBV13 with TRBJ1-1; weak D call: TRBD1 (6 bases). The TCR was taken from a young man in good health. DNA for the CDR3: TGTGCCAGCAGTCTCAGGGGAAAGAACACTGAAGCTTTCTTT. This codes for CASSLRGKNTEAFF.